This T cell receptor (beta chain) was profiled in a study of cytomegalovirus exposure and HLA in healthy donors. V was shortened by 3 bases and J by 4 bases, with 11 bases between the two germline ends. CDR3 length: 13 residues. Germline V CDR1 and CDR2: SGHRS, YFSETQ. Whole-study findings and limits: TCR beta V- and J-gene trimming was later associated with a missense DCLRE1C variant. Cytomegalovirus status, reportedly, was diagnosed with high specificity and sensitivity by the classifier.

As regards this clone: Its antigen is not known.

Both 60 Vbeta primers and 13 Jbeta primers went into the PCR. Clones were read by immunoSEQ multiplex PCR, and TCRdb kept only the in-frame ones, dropping some. The sample has more than 95,000 clones; around 70% are singletons. Sequencing used PBMCs. The clonotype originates from a man between 40 and 49 years old in good health and CMV-seropositive. The rearrangement joins TRBV5-1 to TRBJ2-7; weak D call: TRBD1 (7 bases). Here the CDR3 reads CASSSTGRYEQYF. In nucleotides, the CDR3 is TGCGCCAGCAGCTCGACAGGGAGGTACGAGCAGTACTTC.